This TCR beta chain was recovered during a study of T cells in Graves' hyperthyroidism and ophthalmopathy. Template material for amplifying TCR beta CDR3 regions consisted of RNA transcripts. A first-round RT-PCR of the TCR CDR3 used the HTBI primer set. TCRdb re-analysed the multiplex PCR reads in MiXCR, keeping a single row per CDR3 protein. Here the sample spans about 710,000 distinct CDR3 sequences, about 15% being singletons. In this sample, this clonotype turned up many times. CDR1 is MDHEN, CDR2 SYDVKM, per germline. The CDR3 sequence is 13 residues long. Trimming removed 3 bases from V and 12 bases from J; junction bases left unmatched: 7.

What was sequenced was blood. This receptor was identified in a man aged 18-30 years with Graves' hyperthyroidism. The chain links TRBV28 to TRBJ2-1, with TRBD2 identical over 8 bases. CDR3 in amino acids: CASSLISGVRQFF. CDR3 nucleotide sequence: TGTGCCAGCAGTTTGATTAGCGGGGTCAGGCAGTTCTTC.